The clone carrying this T cell receptor beta chain was seen many times. Its antigen is unknown. This sample was taken from a study of T-cell reconstitution after alpha-beta-depleted transplantation in children. Notes on the study in general: The origin of alpha-beta T cells about two months after transplant was reportedly several hundred expanded graft clones. Newly produced T cells mostly provided counts and TCRbeta diversity after one year, as hyperexpanded clones declined. The high TCRbeta diversity at day 60 in some patients came from surviving recipient T cells and thymic progenitors.

Researchers prepared the TCRbeta library using unique molecular identifiers, the study reports. TCRdb re-analysed the PCR reads in MiXCR, keeping a single row per CDR3 protein. The sample consists of approximately 300,000 distinct CDR3 sequences, nearly 8% of them appearing once. The sequencing used peripheral blood, collected 360 days after TCRalphabeta/CD19-depleted stem cell transplant. The source of this sequence is a female patient aged 2-9 years who had a stem cell transplant for Fanconi anemia, so the T cells may come from the graft donor.

As DNA, the CDR3 is TGCAGTGCACCCACGATCACTAGCGGGGTCAATGAGCAGTTCTTC. Its protein is CSAPTITSGVNEQFF. The chain recombines TRBV20-1 with TRBJ2-1; 10 bases map to TRBD2. V dropped 6 bases and J dropped 6; count of bases not matched to a gene: 11. CDR1 is DFQATT, CDR2 SNEGSKA, per germline (reference sequence). The CDR3 is made up of 15 amino acids.